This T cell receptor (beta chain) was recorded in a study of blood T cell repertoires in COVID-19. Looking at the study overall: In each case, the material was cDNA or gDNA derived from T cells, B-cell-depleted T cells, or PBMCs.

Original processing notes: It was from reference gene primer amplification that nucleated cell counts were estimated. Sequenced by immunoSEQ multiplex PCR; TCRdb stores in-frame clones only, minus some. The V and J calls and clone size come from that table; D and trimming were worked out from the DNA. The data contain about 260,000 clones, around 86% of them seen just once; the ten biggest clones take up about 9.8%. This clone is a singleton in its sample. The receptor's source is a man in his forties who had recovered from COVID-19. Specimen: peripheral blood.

DNA for the CDR3: TGCGCCAGCAGTGACAGGGGGCTGTCATGGGAGCAGTACTTC. Protein: CASSDRGLSWEQYF. The rearrangement joins TRBV10-2 to TRBJ2-7, with TRBD1 matching 8 bases. Trimming took 3 bases from V and 7 from J; bases not matched to a gene: 8. This CDR3 contains 14 residues. Per the germline V gene, CDR1 is WSHSY and CDR2 is SAAADI.